This T cell receptor beta chain was identified during a study of T cells in Graves' hyperthyroidism and ophthalmopathy. RNA transcripts provided the source from which TCR beta CDR3 regions were amplified. Researchers ran a first-round RT-PCR on the TCR CDR3 using the HTBI primer set. TCRdb processed the multiplex PCR reads anew with MiXCR; each CDR3 protein has one entry. The sample has about 290,000 distinct CDR3 sequences; less than 15% are singletons. Germline lookup yields CDR1 SGHTA and CDR2 FQGTGA. This CDR3 comprises 14 residues. The V and J ends lost 1 base and 6 bases respectively, with 13 bases between them. Aged 18 to 65, the patients had hyperthyroidism that was newly diagnosed and had lasted under 2 months. This clonotype was observed a few times.

This clonotype originated in a woman between 25 and 40 years old with Graves' hyperthyroidism that later progressed to Graves' ophthalmopathy. Sequencing used blood. The gene calls are TRBV7-3 and TRBJ2-7; weak D call: TRBD2 (5 bases). In DNA, the CDR3 is TGTGCCAGCAGCTTAAATAGCGATACCCCCGAGCAGTACTTC. This codes for CASSLNSDTPEQYF.